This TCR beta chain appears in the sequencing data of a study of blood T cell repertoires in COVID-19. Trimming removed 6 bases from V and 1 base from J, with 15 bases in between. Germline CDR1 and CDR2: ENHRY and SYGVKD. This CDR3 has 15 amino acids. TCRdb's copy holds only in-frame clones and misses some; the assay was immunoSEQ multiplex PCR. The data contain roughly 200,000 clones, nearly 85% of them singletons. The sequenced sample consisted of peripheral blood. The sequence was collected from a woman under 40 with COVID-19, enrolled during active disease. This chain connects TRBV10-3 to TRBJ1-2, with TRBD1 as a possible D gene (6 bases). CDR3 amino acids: CAISQGGGGNYGYTF. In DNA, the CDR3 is TGTGCCATCAGCCAAGGGGGAGGGGGTAACTATGGCTACACCTTC.